A single sample gave rise to the 15 T cell receptor beta chains below, sequenced in a study of tumor-infiltrating lymphocytes in localized non-small cell lung cancer. Using immunoSEQ multiplex PCR, the repertoire was profiled, and TCRdb retains in-frame clones only, with some absent. The sample yields 9,500 to 15,000 clones, less than 75% seen once. Input material: uninvolved lung tissue not adjacent to the tumor. The receptors stem from a human donor with non-small cell lung cancer.

V is TRBV19 and J is TRBJ1-2; tentative D call: TRBD1 (6 bases). CDR3 length: 17 amino acids. The ends were cut back, 2 bases at V and 7 bases at J, with 23 bases in the middle. The germline CDR1 and CDR2 sequences are LNHDA and SQIVND (reference sequence). CDR3 sequence reads: CASSIRGTIGVRGGYTF. The CDR3 bases are TGTGCCAGTAGTATAAGGGGGACAATCGGGGTTCGAGGTGGCTACACCTTC.

This clone has only a few counts. V gene TRBV5-1 combines with J gene TRBJ2-7, with 7 bases lining up with TRBD1. The V gene's germline CDR1 is SGHRS and CDR2 YFSETQ. V dropped 0 bases and J dropped 1; count of bases not matched to a gene: 4. The CDR3 is 15 residues long. CDR3 sequence reads: CASSLGTGESYEQYF. The CDR3 coding sequence is TGCGCCAGCAGCTTGGGAACAGGGGAGTCCTACGAGCAGTACTTC. Filled out from reference TRBV5-1 and TRBJ2-7, the complete variable domain reads KAGVTQTPRYLIKTRGQQVTLSCSPISGHRSVSWYQQTPGQGLQFLFEYFSETQRNKGNFPGRFSGRQFSNSRSEMNVSTLELGDSALYLCASSLGTGESYEQYFGPGTRLTVT.

J is TRBJ2-7 and V is TRBV11-3; D uncertain. V shed 1 base and J shed 4 bases, with 8 bases lying between them. The germline V gene has CDR1 SGHNT and CDR2 YENEEA. The CDR3 extends over 13 amino acids. CDR3 bases: TGTGCCAGCAGCTTAGCACACGGGTACGAGCAGTACTTC. Translating it yields CASSLAHGYEQYF.

The V and J genes are TRBV5-1 and TRBJ2-5; maybe TRBD1 (6 bases). Trimming took 4 bases from V and 1 from J, leaving 14 bases between them. Germline values: CDR1 SGHRS, CDR2 YFSETQ. The CDR3 totals 15 residues. The CDR3 loop is CASSATGATQETQYF. The CDR3 nucleotides are TGCGCCAGCAGCGCGACAGGAGCGACCCAAGAGACCCAGTACTTC. The whole variable domain, remainder taken from reference TRBV5-1 and TRBJ2-5, is KAGVTQTPRYLIKTRGQQVTLSCSPISGHRSVSWYQQTPGQGLQFLFEYFSETQRNKGNFPGRFSGRQFSNSRSEMNVSTLELGDSALYLCASSATGATQETQYFGPGTRLLVL.

The V gene is TRBV6-6, the J gene TRBJ1-3; perhaps TRBD1 as D (6 bases). The CDR3 covers 15 residues. The germline V gene has CDR1 MNHNY and CDR2 SVGAGI (reference sequence). Trimming removed 6 bases from V and 3 bases from J, with 15 bases in between. This CDR3 reads CASRSLGAYGNTIYF. CDR3 nucleotide sequence: TGTGCCAGCAGATCGTTGGGGGCATATGGAAACACCATATATTTT.

V and J are TRBV28 and TRBJ2-5; 7 bases fit TRBD2. The CDR3 has 14 amino acids. V was clipped by 3 bases and J by 3 bases; unmatched bases: 4. Germline assignment: CDR1 MDHEN and CDR2 SYDVKM. The CDR3 region is CASSFSGGKETQYF. In DNA form, the CDR3 reads TGTGCCAGCAGTTTCTCCGGGGGGAAAGAGACCCAGTACTTC.

This clone is termed medium-sized. The V call is TRBV7-2, the J call TRBJ1-3; D remains ambiguous. The V end was cut by 7 bases, the J end by 8 bases, with 9 bases between. This CDR3 has 11 residues. Germline CDR1 reads SGHTA; CDR2 reads FQGNSA. CDR3 in amino acids: CASTSKYTIYF. The CDR3 coding sequence is TGTGCCAGCACCAGCAAGTACACCATATATTTT.

CDR3 coding DNA: TGTGCCAGCAGCTTACTACCGGGACAGGGTGGAAACACCATATATTTT. The encoded protein is CASSLLPGQGGNTIYF. The rearrangement links TRBV7-6 to TRBJ1-3; 9 bases fit TRBD1. CDR3 length: 16 residues. The V gene's germline CDR1 is SGHVS and CDR2 FNYEAQ. V was clipped by 2 bases and J by 3 bases; unmatched bases: 5. Full variable domain (missing parts from reference TRBV7-6 and TRBJ1-3): GAGVSQSPRYKVTKRGQDVALRCDPISGHVSLYWYRQALGQGPEFLTYFNYEAQQDKSGLPNDRFSAERPEGSISTLTIQRTEQRDSAMYRCASSLLPGQGGNTIYFGEGSWLTVV.

The chain recombines TRBV7-2 with TRBJ1-3; D call uncertain. V dropped 0 bases and J dropped 0 bases, with 6 bases sitting between them. CDR3 size: 15 residues. CDR1 and CDR2 (germline): SGHTA, FQGNSA. Here the CDR3 DNA reads TGTGCCAGCAGCTTAGCTTACAGCTCTGGAAACACCATATATTTT. Translation gives CASSLAYSSGNTIYF.

The chain carries TRBV7-8 and TRBJ1-1; D gene uncertain. V shed 1 base and J shed 4 bases, with 16 bases lying between them. Germline loops: CDR1 SGHVS, CDR2 FQNEAQ. The CDR3 spans 16 residues. The chain's CDR3 is CASSLVSAGLSTEAFF. The DNA for the CDR3 is TGTGCCAGCAGCTTAGTTTCGGCAGGACTCTCCACTGAAGCTTTCTTT. The variable domain in full, with the rest retrieved from reference TRBV7-8 and TRBJ1-1, is GAGVSQSPRYKVAKRGQDVALRCDPISGHVSLFWYQQALGQGPEFLTYFQNEAQLDKSGLPSDRFFAERPEGSVSTLKIQRTQQEDSAVYLCASSLVSAGLSTEAFFGQGTRLTVV.

The rearrangement uses TRBV7-2 and TRBJ1-1; 7 bases map to TRBD1. Germline V gives CDR1 SGHTA, CDR2 FQGNSA. The CDR3 spans 14 residues. The J segment lost 1 base and the V segment lost 1 base, leaving 0 bases of the junction unmatched. CDR3 DNA: TGTGCCAGCAGCTTAGGACAGGGGAACACTGAAGCTTTCTTT. Its translation: CASSLGQGNTEAFF.

V usage is TRBV7-2 and J usage is TRBJ2-1; D call uncertain. The V end lost 1 base, the J end lost 9 bases, and 10 bases lay between the germline ends. The CDR3 consists of 13 residues. Germline V gene data show CDR1 as SGHTA and CDR2 as FQGNSA. CDR3 nucleotides: TGTGCCAGCAGCTTAGGTCCCTCCGGTGAGCAGTTCTTC. It codes for CASSLGPSGEQFF.

The chain employs TRBV5-1 and TRBJ2-7, with 9 bases matching TRBD1. J gave up 4 bases and V 5 bases, and 4 bases lay outside the gene matches. CDR3 length equals 13 residues. Looked up from germline, CDR1 is SGHRS and CDR2 is YFSETQ. Here the CDR3 reads CASRLGQGYEQYF. CDR3 DNA: TGCGCCAGCAGGCTGGGACAGGGTTACGAGCAGTACTTC.

The chain has TRBV9 and TRBJ2-3; D gene unclear. The germline gives CDR1 SGDLS, CDR2 YYNGEE. The V end lost 7 bases, the J end lost 2 bases, and 8 bases lay between the germline ends. The CDR3 length is 12 residues. CDR3 sequence (DNA): TGTGCCAGCCAGCGAGACACAGATACGCAGTATTTT. It is translated as CASQRDTDTQYF.

This clone was counted only a few times. The chain joins TRBV5-4 to TRBJ2-2; 8 positions match TRBD1. Germline V gene data show CDR1 as SGHNT and CDR2 as YYREEE (reference sequence). V was clipped by 3 bases and J by 0 bases; unmatched bases: 4. The CDR3 runs to 16 residues. The CDR3 spells CASSSGRGPNTGELFF. The CDR3 nucleotides read TGTGCCAGCAGCTCTGGCAGGGGGCCGAACACCGGGGAGCTGTTTTTT.